Sequencing of this T cell receptor beta chain was carried out in a study of blood T cell repertoires in COVID-19. Overall study: Collection of acute and convalescent COVID-19 samples took place in the United States, Italy and Spain. T cells, B-cell-depleted T cells, or PBMCs supplied cDNA or gDNA.

Germline loops: CDR1 SEHNR, CDR2 FQNEAQ (reference sequence). This CDR3 contains 14 residues. Between the trimmed V and J ends, which lost 10 bases and 2 bases, there was a span of 17 bases. Sequenced by immunoSEQ multiplex PCR; TCRdb stores in-frame clones only, minus some. The repertoire holds tens of thousands of clones, roughly 86% seen once, with 3% to 3.5% in the top ten. The clonotype was recovered from a woman between 50 and 59 years old who had recovered from COVID-19. Material for sequencing was PBMCs or T cells enriched from blood (not recorded which). The chain is built from TRBV7-9 and TRBJ2-5; weak D call: TRBD1 (5 bases). The CDR3 DNA reads TGTGCCACCCTATCGCCGAGACAGCAAGAGACCCAGTACTTC. Translating gives CATLSPRQQETQYF.